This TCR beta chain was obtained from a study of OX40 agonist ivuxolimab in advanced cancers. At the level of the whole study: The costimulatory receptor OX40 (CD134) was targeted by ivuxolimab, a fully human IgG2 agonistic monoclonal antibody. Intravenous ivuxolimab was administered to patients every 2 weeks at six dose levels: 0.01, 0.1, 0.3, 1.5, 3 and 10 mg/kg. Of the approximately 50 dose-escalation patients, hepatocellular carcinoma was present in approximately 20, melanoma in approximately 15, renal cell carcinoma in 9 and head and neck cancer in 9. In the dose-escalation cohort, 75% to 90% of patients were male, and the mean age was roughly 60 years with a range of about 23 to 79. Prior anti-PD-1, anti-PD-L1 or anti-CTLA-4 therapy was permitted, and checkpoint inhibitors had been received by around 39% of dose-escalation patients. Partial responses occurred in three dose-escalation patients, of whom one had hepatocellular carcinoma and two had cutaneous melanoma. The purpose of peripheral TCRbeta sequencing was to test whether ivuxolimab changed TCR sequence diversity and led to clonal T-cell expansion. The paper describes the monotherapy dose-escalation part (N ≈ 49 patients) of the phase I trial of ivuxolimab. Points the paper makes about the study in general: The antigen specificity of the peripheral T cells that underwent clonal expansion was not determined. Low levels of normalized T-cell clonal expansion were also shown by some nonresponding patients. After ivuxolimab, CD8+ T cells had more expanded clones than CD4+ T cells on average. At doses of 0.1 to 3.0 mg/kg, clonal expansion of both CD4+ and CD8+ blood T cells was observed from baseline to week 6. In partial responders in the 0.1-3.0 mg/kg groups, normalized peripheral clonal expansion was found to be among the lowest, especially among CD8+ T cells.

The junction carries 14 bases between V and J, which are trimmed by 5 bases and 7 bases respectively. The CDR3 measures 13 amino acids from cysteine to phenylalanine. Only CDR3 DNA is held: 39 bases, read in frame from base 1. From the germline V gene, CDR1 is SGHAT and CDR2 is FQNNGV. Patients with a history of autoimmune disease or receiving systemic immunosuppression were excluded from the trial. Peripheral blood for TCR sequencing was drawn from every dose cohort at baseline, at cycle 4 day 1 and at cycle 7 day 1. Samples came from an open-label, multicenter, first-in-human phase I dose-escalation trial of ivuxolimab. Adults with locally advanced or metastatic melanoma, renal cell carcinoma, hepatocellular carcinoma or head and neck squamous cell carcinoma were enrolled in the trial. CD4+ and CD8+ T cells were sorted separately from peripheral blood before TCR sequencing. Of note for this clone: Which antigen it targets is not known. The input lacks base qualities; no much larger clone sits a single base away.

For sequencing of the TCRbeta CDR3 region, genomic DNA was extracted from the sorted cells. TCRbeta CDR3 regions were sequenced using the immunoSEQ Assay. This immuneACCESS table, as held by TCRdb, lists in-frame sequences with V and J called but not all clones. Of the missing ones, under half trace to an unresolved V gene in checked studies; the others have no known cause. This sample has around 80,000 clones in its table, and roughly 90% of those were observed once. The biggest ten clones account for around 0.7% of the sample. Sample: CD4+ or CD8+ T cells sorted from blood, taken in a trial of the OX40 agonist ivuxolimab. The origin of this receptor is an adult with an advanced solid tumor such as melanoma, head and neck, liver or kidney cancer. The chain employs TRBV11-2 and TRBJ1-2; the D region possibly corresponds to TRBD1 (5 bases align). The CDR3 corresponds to CASSRARTGGYTF. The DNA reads TGTGCCAGCAGCCGGGCCCGTACAGGTGGCTACACCTTC.